The 26 T cell receptor beta chains presented below share a single source sample, sequenced in a study of cytomegalovirus exposure and HLA in healthy donors. Primers for the PCR totalled 60 Vbeta and 13 Jbeta. TCRdb's table, derived via immunoSEQ multiplex PCR, lists solely in-frame clones and lacks some. The sample holds about 100,000 clones, about 81% seen once. Sequenced: PBMCs. These receptors originate from a man aged 45-65 years in good health and CMV-seronegative.

J is TRBJ1-6 and V is TRBV7-3, with 8 bases matching TRBD1. There are 12 residues in the CDR3. The V gene's germline CDR1 is SGHTA and CDR2 FQGTGA. V trimming: 2 bases; J trimming: 12 bases; junction bases outside the gene matches: 0. As DNA, the CDR3 is TGTGCCAGCAGCTTAGGACAGGGACCCCTCCACTTT. Translated: CASSLGQGPLHF.

Note on this clone: The junction differs from germline at one of its ends, possibly a read error. V usage is TRBV7-8 and J usage is TRBJ2-7; 9 positions match TRBD1. This CDR3 spans 12 amino acids. Looked up from germline, CDR1 is SGHVS and CDR2 is FQNEAQ. The CDR3 loop is CASSPYQGQGIF. The CDR3, as DNA: TGTGCCAGCAGCCCATATCAGGGACAGGGAATTTTC.

The chain uses TRBV7-7 and TRBJ2-1; D is ambiguous. Trimming took 4 bases from V and 4 from J, leaving 17 bases between them. The V gene's germline CDR1 is SSHAT and CDR2 FNYEAQ (reference sequence). CDR3 length: 16 residues. CDR3 nucleotides: TGTGCCAGCAGCTCCGGAGTTGGAGTACTATACAATGAGCAGTTCTTC. Translation gives CASSSGVGVLYNEQFF. Complete variable domain (other parts from reference TRBV7-7 and TRBJ2-1): GAGVSQSPRYKVTKRGQDVTLRCDPISSHATLYWYQQALGQGPEFLTYFNYEAQPDKSGLPSDRFSAERPEGSISTLTIQRTEQRDSAMYRCASSSGVGVLYNEQFFGPGTRLTVL.

The chain recombines TRBV7-9 with TRBJ1-3; 8 positions match TRBD1. The V and J ends lost 5 bases and 9 bases, in that order; junction bases with no gene match: 9. The CDR3 totals 14 residues. Germline V lookup: CDR1 SEHNR, CDR2 FQNEAQ (reference sequence). CDR3 amino acids: CASSLRTGLSTIYF. CDR3 sequence (DNA): TGTGCCAGCAGCCTACGGACAGGGTTGAGCACCATATATTTT.

J is TRBJ1-6 and V is TRBV30, with 9 bases that match TRBD1. V was clipped by 7 bases and J by 7 bases; unmatched bases: 5. Germline lookup yields CDR1 GTSNPN and CDR2 SVGIG (reference sequence). The CDR3 is 13 residues long. The CDR3: CASDRGVNSPLHF. In nucleotides, the CDR3 is TGTGCCTCCGACAGGGGGGTCAATTCACCCCTCCACTTT.

The chain recombines TRBV27 with TRBJ1-3; weak D call: TRBD1 (6 bases). The CDR3 spans 15 residues. Between the trimmed V and J ends, which lost 6 bases and 0 bases, there was a span of 12 bases. The germline CDR1 and CDR2 sequences are MNHEY and SMNVEV (reference sequence). CDR3 protein: CASSGQPSSGNTIYF. The DNA for the CDR3 is TGTGCCAGCAGCGGACAGCCAAGCTCTGGAAACACCATATATTTT.

This rearrangement joins TRBV2 to TRBJ2-7; D might be TRBD1 (6 bases). Germline V lookup: CDR1 SNHLY, CDR2 FYNNEI. Trimming took off 0 bases at V and 5 bases at J, with 20 bases between the two ends. The CDR3 covers 17 residues. The CDR3 region is CASSEAGAGVRANEQYF. The CDR3 coding sequence is TGTGCCAGCAGTGAAGCGGGGGCAGGGGTTAGGGCCAACGAGCAGTACTTC.

This chain joins TRBV11-2 and TRBJ2-1; D remains unclear. The ends were cut back, 0 bases at V and 2 bases at J, with 8 bases in the middle. The CDR3 length is 15 residues. CDR1 is SGHAT, CDR2 FQNNGV, per germline. The CDR3 protein is CASSLERGTYNEQFF. The CDR3 coding sequence is TGTGCCAGCAGCTTAGAAAGAGGCACCTACAATGAGCAGTTCTTC.

V is TRBV15 and J is TRBJ2-2; D is unresolved. This CDR3 has 14 residues. CDR1 and CDR2 from the germline V gene are LNHNV and YYDKDF (reference sequence). Deletions cut 5 bases from V and 4 bases from J, with 11 bases between. CDR3 residues: CATSSRVFTGELFF. CDR3 nucleotides: TGTGCCACCAGCTCCCGAGTTTTCACCGGGGAGCTGTTTTTT.

J is TRBJ2-1 and V is TRBV5-1, with 9 bases identical to TRBD1. V was clipped by 3 bases and J by 0 bases; unmatched bases: 1. The CDR3 spans 15 residues. Germline CDR1 SGHRS, CDR2 YFSETQ. The CDR3: CASSSDRGSYNEQFF. The CDR3 DNA is TGCGCCAGCAGCTCGGACAGGGGCTCCTACAATGAGCAGTTCTTC.

The gene calls are TRBV9 and TRBJ1-2; D perhaps matches TRBD1 (5 bases). The CDR3 contains 13 residues. Per the germline V gene, CDR1 is SGDLS and CDR2 is YYNGEE. V gave up 0 bases and J gave up 8 bases, with 11 bases separating them. This CDR3 is CASSVEQDGGYTF. CDR3 DNA sequence: TGTGCCAGCAGCGTAGAACAGGACGGAGGCTACACCTTC. The full variable domain, in which reference TRBV9 and TRBJ1-2 provide the parts outside the CDR3, is DSGVTQTPKHLITATGQRVTLRCSPRSGDLSVYWYQQSLDQGLQFLIQYYNGEERAKGNILERFSAQQFPDLHSELNLSSLELGDSALYFCASSVEQDGGYTFGSGTRLTVV.

J is TRBJ2-3 and V is TRBV28; TRBD1 might be the D (5 bases). The CDR3 sequence is 14 residues long. The V end lost 7 bases, the J end lost 1 base, and 12 bases lay between the germline ends. The germline gives CDR1 MDHEN, CDR2 SYDVKM. Here the CDR3 DNA reads TGTGCCAGCAACGGGCAAGGGGGCACAGATACGCAGTATTTT. This encodes CASNGQGGTDTQYF.

This clone was seen only once. The rearrangement uses TRBV14 and TRBJ2-5, with no clear D. Trimming cost V 5 bases and J 2 bases, with 9 bases left between them. Looked up from germline, CDR1 is SGHDN and CDR2 is FVKESK. CDR3 size: 13 residues. The CDR3 DNA is TGTGCCAGCAGCAGAACACAACAAGAGACCCAGTACTTC. This sequence encodes CASSRTQQETQYF.

CDR3: CAISGTSPTGELFF. In DNA, the CDR3 is TGTGCCATCAGCGGGACTAGTCCCACCGGGGAGCTGTTTTTT. V and J are TRBV10-3 and TRBJ2-2, with 8 bases lining up with TRBD2. The V and J ends lost 6 bases and 4 bases, in that order; junction bases with no gene match: 4. This CDR3 region has 14 residues. Germline loops: CDR1 ENHRY, CDR2 SYGVKD.

The chain has TRBV30 and TRBJ2-7, with 10 bases lining up with TRBD2. This CDR3 is 13 amino acids long. J was trimmed by 3 bases and V by 6 bases; bases with no gene match: 5. Germline CDR1 is GTSNPN and CDR2 is SVGIG (reference sequence). The chain's CDR3 is CACLAGEDYEQYF. The CDR3 DNA reads as TGTGCCTGTCTAGCGGGAGAAGACTACGAGCAGTACTTC.

The chain has TRBV10-1 and TRBJ1-2, with TRBD1 identical over 8 bases. The CDR3 is made up of 20 amino acids. Germline V gene sequence: CDR1 WNHNN, CDR2 SYGVQD (reference sequence). The V gene end was trimmed by 0 bases and the J gene end by 0 bases; junction bases not matched to a gene: 15. Written as DNA, the CDR3 is TGCGCCAGCAGTGAGTCGGACGGTGTGGGCAGGGGGCAGACTAACTATGGCTACACCTTC. It is translated as CASSESDGVGRGQTNYGYTF.

The chain employs TRBV9 and TRBJ2-5; 7 bases align to TRBD1. This CDR3 has 14 residues. V lost 1 base, J lost 5 bases, and 5 bases stayed unmatched. Germline lookup yields CDR1 SGDLS and CDR2 YYNGEE. In nucleotides, the CDR3 is TGTGCCAGCAGCGTAACCACAGGGGCGGAGACCCAGTACTTC. Translation gives CASSVTTGAETQYF.

This chain joins TRBV5-1 and TRBJ1-4, with D unclear. Germline V gene data show CDR1 as SGHRS and CDR2 as YFSETQ. Trimming took off 6 bases at V and 7 bases at J, with 16 bases between the two ends. The CDR3 has 14 residues. The CDR3 protein is CASNEGARGEKLFF. DNA of the CDR3: TGCGCCAGCAACGAGGGCGCTCGGGGTGAAAAACTGTTTTTT.

This sequence joins TRBV18 and TRBJ2-6; D unclear. CDR1 is KGHSH and CDR2 is LQKENI in the germline V gene. The CDR3 length is 15 residues. V was pared by 6 bases and J by 0 bases, with 9 bases between. CDR3 amino acids: CASSVQSSGANVLTF. CDR3 coding DNA: TGTGCCAGCTCCGTCCAGTCCTCTGGGGCCAACGTCCTGACTTTC.

The rearrangement uses TRBV4-3 and TRBJ1-3, with D possibly being TRBD1 (6 bases). Trimming took off 3 bases at V and 1 base at J, with 7 bases between the two ends. This CDR3 spans 14 amino acids. Germline-derived CDR1 and CDR2 are LGHNA and YSLEER. CDR3 DNA: TGCGCCAGCAGCCAGACAGGTTCTGGAAACACCATATATTTT. Translating gives CASSQTGSGNTIYF.

As for this clone: One junction end does not reproduce the germline sequence, and a read error may be involved. At the DNA level, this CDR3 is encoded by other sequences in the same sample as well. The chain is built from TRBV5-1 and TRBJ2-3; D may correspond to TRBD1 or TRBD2 (6 bases each). This CDR3 region has 17 residues. The germline V gene encodes CDR1 SGHRS and CDR2 YFSETQ. In nucleotides, the CDR3 is TGCGCCAGCAGTTTGGGGGCCCTGGTAGCGGTCACAGATACGCAGTATTTT. It codes for CASSLGALVAVTDTQYF.

In its sample, this clone was seen a few times. CDR3 protein: CASSWRAGISTDTQYF. CDR3 sequence (DNA): TGTGCCAGCAGCTGGAGGGCAGGGATTAGCACAGATACGCAGTATTTT. The chain combines TRBV11-2 with TRBJ2-3; perhaps TRBD2 as D (6 bases). Germline V CDR1 and CDR2: SGHAT, FQNNGV. The CDR3 covers 16 residues. Trimming left V 4 bases short and J 0 bases short, with 14 bases between. Filled out from reference TRBV11-2 and TRBJ2-3, the complete variable domain reads EAGVAQSPRYKIIEKRQSVAFWCNPISGHATLYWYQQILGQGPKLLIQFQNNGVVDDSQLPKDRFSAERLKGVDSTLKIQPAKLEDSAVYLCASSWRAGISTDTQYFGPGTRLTVL.

The sample holds a few counts of this clone. This chain links TRBV6-5 with TRBJ1-2, with a tentative D call TRBD1 (5 bases). The CDR3 covers 14 residues. Trimming cost V 4 bases and J 6 bases, with 15 bases left between them. Germline V gives CDR1 MNHEY, CDR2 SVGAGI. The CDR3 spells CASSSSRGGHGYTF. The CDR3, as DNA: TGTGCCAGCAGTTCCTCCCGGGGGGGTCATGGCTACACCTTC.

The rearrangement uses TRBV27 and TRBJ2-7; 7 bases map to TRBD1. V shed 4 bases, J shed 1 base, and the junction held 4 bases outside the gene matches. The length of the CDR3 is 14 residues. From germline, CDR1 is MNHEY and CDR2 SMNVEV (reference sequence). The CDR3 sequence is CASSSTGVSYEQYF. The CDR3, as DNA: TGTGCCAGCAGTTCAACAGGGGTATCCTACGAGCAGTACTTC.

The chain recombines TRBV10-3 with TRBJ1-2; 10 bases fit TRBD1. Germline V gene sequence: CDR1 ENHRY, CDR2 SYGVKD. CDR3 length: 13 residues. Trimming removed 2 bases from V and 7 bases from J; junction bases left unmatched: 1. The DNA of the CDR3 is TGTGCCATCAGTGAGGGACAGGGGGGTGGCTACACCTTC. Translated: CAISEGQGGGYTF.

The rearrangement joins TRBV7-9 to TRBJ1-5, with 7 positions matching TRBD1. The V segment lost 5 bases and the J segment 3 bases; nucleotides outside the gene matches: 13. The CDR3 loop spans 17 amino acids. In germline, CDR1 is SEHNR, CDR2 FQNEAQ (reference sequence). As DNA, the CDR3 is TGTGCCAGCAGCGGCGGAGGGAGAGGGGGCGACAATCAGCCCCAGCATTTT. It yields the protein CASSGGGRGGDNQPQHF.